This T cell receptor (beta chain) stems from a study of cytomegalovirus exposure and HLA in healthy donors (dated by TCRdb to 2016 to 2017). The study in broad terms: According to an earlier analysis of a few hundred of the donors, some 180 million T cells yielded over 90 million unique TCR beta sequences and more than 250 Gb of sequence data. An early release covering approximately 600 HLA-typed donors comprised approximately 300 gigabases of sequencing data and around 85 million unique TCR sequences. Among the roughly 400 genotyped donors, approximately 82% belonged to the genetic ancestry cluster associated with self-reported Caucasian donors. The study was designed to test whether signatures of past pathogen exposure could be identified by cataloging public T cell receptors. Using immunosequencing, the study profiled T cell repertoires from 550 to 750 subjects and related those repertoires to cytomegalovirus serostatus. Along with the roughly 670-subject first cohort, a separate validation cohort of over a hundred different subjects was used. High-throughput TCR immunosequencing, statistical association of individual TCRs with disease status, and machine learning were combined to predict cytomegalovirus infection status. To study patterns of TCR occurrence, a later analysis re-analyzed previously published TCR beta repertoires from several hundred donors and added high-resolution HLA genotyping. The later analysis used no new phenotypic data to find candidate immune exposures, relying instead on TCR beta sequences and their occurrence across donors. An earlier analysis of a few hundred of the donors applied high-throughput TCR beta sequencing to assess whether each TCR beta V gene segment acted as functional or pseudogenic. Donor age, sex, ethnicity and CMV serostatus were compiled alongside the repertoire data. In a later genetic analysis, genome-wide SNP genotypes for about 60% of the 666 donors were used, and that subset was treated as a discovery cohort. Every discovery cohort repertoire had been produced on one sequencing platform. HLA typing included class I and class II loci at four-digit resolution. Typing coverage varied by locus: roughly 629-640 donors for A, B, C, DRB1 and DQB1; under 550 for DQA1; over 600 for DPA1; approximately 450 for DPB1. Five DR-DQ haplotypes were handled as single units for association and clustering because linkage in the cohort was strong. On average, roughly 200,000 unique TCR beta nucleotide sequences were sequenced per donor among roughly 430 genotyped donors of the cohort, with about 17% of those sequences being non-productive. The paper as a whole reports these results and caveats: In an earlier analysis of roughly 500 of the donors, most TCR beta V segments appeared in productive rearrangements about 87% or about 30% of the time, broadly matching IMGT annotations. In a later analysis, HLA-associated TCR beta chains were found to be more clonally expanded and to have lower generation probabilities than equally common non-associated chains. A later analysis found that TCR association rates varied across HLA loci, with DRB1 alleles showing the most associated TCRs and HLA-C alleles the fewest. The authors suggested that the approach could potentially be generalized to other disease states and immunological phenotypes. At a false discovery rate of 0.05, a later analysis linked around 17,000 TCR beta sequences to specific HLA alleles. A few of the identified cytomegalovirus-associated TCR beta chains were confirmed in vitro to be specific for cytomegalovirus antigens. Presence/absence analyses assumed roughly uniform sequencing depth across donors, an assumption that may not hold. Several of the top co-occurrence clusters appeared to be linked to parvovirus B19, influenza, CMV and Epstein-Barr virus, according to a later analysis. The 87-base-pair reads could not distinguish some IMGT-functional V segments, including TRBV6-2 and TRBV6-3, so those segments were excluded. CMV serostatus was the only immune exposure information available for the cohort. The sequencing pipeline was judged likely to have produced a cluster of highly shared sequence variants as a technical artifact. V-gene and J-gene trimming of TCR beta chains was associated with a missense DCLRE1C variant in a later genetic analysis, and the association was replicated in an independent cohort. The cohort was sequenced for TCR beta chains only, and without alpha or paired-chain data the features that could be detected were limited. Because counts were too low, 15 to 20 rarely observed V segments, including chromosome 9 orphons, were excluded from the earlier analysis of under 650 of the donors. Cytomegalovirus status was reported to be diagnosed by the classifier with high specificity and sensitivity in both the original and validation cohorts. When HLA alleles, especially DR and DQ, strongly co-occurred, attributing TCR associations to individual alleles was difficult. A further reported finding was that TCR beta sequences accurately predicted the HLA-A and HLA-B alleles for most subjects in the first cohort. Because some donors lacked HLA typing at each locus, the association tests relied only on the typed subset. Linkage disequilibrium might explain the correlated functional status among segregating V segments, but an unknown experimental factor could not be excluded. The study gave a list of 150 to 200 TCR beta chains associated with cytomegalovirus. Most CMV-associated TCR beta chains appeared to be HLA-restricted in a later analysis, and the HLA associations seemed to be driven largely by CMV exposure. Most TCR sequences were observed very rarely across donors, whereas some public TCRs were present in many individuals. Compared with the roughly 720-donor mean, donors in an Asian-associated ancestry cluster had fewer N-insertions in productive TCRs, according to a later genetic analysis.

To prepare the library, the immunoSEQ multiplex PCR assay was applied. The multiplex PCR relied on a mix of 60 forward primers for TCR Vbeta segments and 13 reverse primers for TCR Jbeta segments. A multiplex PCR assay on genomic DNA amplified the CDR3 region of rearranged TCR beta genes. On the Illumina HiSeq System, the amplified TCR beta libraries were sequenced as 87-base-pair reads. Turning to the authors' computational methods: Across the 666 repertoires, a later analysis counted approximately 83 million unique TCR beta chains, around 11 million of which were shared by at least two donors. To remove PCR and sequencing errors, raw reads were error-corrected and collapsed into unique sequences using a nearest-neighbor algorithm that merged closely related sequences. Alignment of CDR3 sequences to IMGT reference sequences was used to assign V, D and J gene segments. For a sequence to be retained, a match of at least six nucleotides was required to both a V gene segment and a J gene segment. A rearrangement counted as productive if the CDR3 had no stop codons and remained in frame with V and J, and every other rearrangement counted as non-productive. Following IMGT convention, CDR3 was defined as the stretch from the second conserved V-encoded cysteine to the conserved J-encoded phenylalanine. The earlier analysis of 587 of the donors excluded sequences that lacked an unambiguous match to a single V gene segment. In an earlier analysis of approximately 590 of the donors, a V segment was called functional when productive rearrangements were above 56.7%, and segregating when the standard deviation between donors exceeded 5%. To diagnose cytomegalovirus status from the catalog of TCR beta chain sequences, a statistical classification framework was built. In a later analysis, V and J genes were assigned by comparing TCR nucleotide sequences against IMGT/GENE-DB human TR gene sequences. The TCRdist pipeline was used in a later analysis to assign CDR3 sequences and most-parsimonious VDJ recombination scenarios. In a later analysis, every TCR beta chain was defined by the combination of its CDR3 amino acid sequence and its V-gene family, and reads without a unique V-gene family were dropped. In a later analysis, around 650 highly shared, low-generation-probability nucleotide sequences were removed to address suspected cross-contamination and a sequencing artifact. In a later analysis, a clonal expansion index for each public chain was calculated from normalized within-repertoire ranks of inferred template counts. Generation probabilities in a later analysis came from a VDJ recombination model fitted to out-of-frame rearrangements, and those results were checked against IGoR. Hypergeometric tests were used in a later analysis to score TCR-TCR, TCR-HLA and TCR-CMV co-occurrence, with a repertoire-size bias correction applied to the TCR pairs. False discovery rates were estimated in a later analysis by permuting HLA or CMV assignments 20 times. In a later analysis, co-occurring TCRs were grouped using DBSCAN, and TCRdist sequence similarity was added for clustering within HLA-allele-positive subsets. For co-occurrence clustering, repertoires with fewer than 30,000 or more than 120,000 public chains were excluded, along with roughly five repertoires with anomalous nucleotide sharing. The table comes from immuneACCESS by way of TCRdb, which keeps in-frame sequences with V and J called. Part of the clones is missing from these tables; in studies checked, under half for an unresolved V gene and the rest for unknown reasons. From that table come the V and J calls and clone size; the DNA was used to work out D and trimming. The sample's table covers approximately 58,000 clones. Around 12% of the sample rests with the top ten.

The cohort consisted of 670 or so healthy bone marrow donors. At the time of sampling, all cohort members were nominally healthy, though unrecorded immune exposures were likely present. The donor was CMV seropositive and belonged to the group of some 290 seropositive cohort members. Every donor gave a peripheral blood sample, and the peripheral blood mononuclear cells from that sample were used for TCR beta sequencing. Genomic DNA extraction from the blood cell samples was performed with the Qiagen DNeasy Blood Extraction Kit. As encoded in the germline V gene (reference sequence), CDR1 is SEHNR while CDR2 is FQNEAQ. V is pruned by 4 bases and J by 9 bases, leaving 14 bases of the junction without a gene match. Inclusive of the bounding cysteine and phenylalanine, the CDR3 is 15 residues long. The kept DNA is CDR3 alone, 45 bases in frame from the first base. With respect to this clone: Its specific antigen is unknown.

The sequence derives from a man aged 18 to 29 in good health and CMV-seropositive. What was sequenced was PBMCs. Recombination linked TRBV7-9 to TRBJ2-7; 8 nucleotides in the junction match TRBD2. The CDR3 protein sequence reads: CASSSLRGRTEGQYF. The sequenced DNA: TGTGCCAGCAGCTCCCTGCGCGGGAGGACGGAAGGGCAGTACTTC.